The T cell receptor beta chain under discussion was sequenced for a study of blood T cell repertoires in COVID-19. Method: immunoSEQ multiplex PCR; TCRdb's copy keeps in-frame clones and lacks some. Of approximately 250,000 clones listed, approximately 85% are singletons. Germline CDR1 MGHRA, CDR2 YSYEKL. V was shortened by 4 bases and J by 2 bases, with 14 bases between the two germline ends. CDR3 length equals 15 residues. The specimen sequenced was peripheral blood. The source is a middle-aged man with COVID-19, enrolled during active disease. This chain links TRBV4-1 with TRBJ1-1; D call uncertain. The DNA of the CDR3 is TGCGCCAGCAGCCTAGAGTCCTTTACTAACACTGAAGCTTTCTTT. This gives the protein CASSLESFTNTEAFF.